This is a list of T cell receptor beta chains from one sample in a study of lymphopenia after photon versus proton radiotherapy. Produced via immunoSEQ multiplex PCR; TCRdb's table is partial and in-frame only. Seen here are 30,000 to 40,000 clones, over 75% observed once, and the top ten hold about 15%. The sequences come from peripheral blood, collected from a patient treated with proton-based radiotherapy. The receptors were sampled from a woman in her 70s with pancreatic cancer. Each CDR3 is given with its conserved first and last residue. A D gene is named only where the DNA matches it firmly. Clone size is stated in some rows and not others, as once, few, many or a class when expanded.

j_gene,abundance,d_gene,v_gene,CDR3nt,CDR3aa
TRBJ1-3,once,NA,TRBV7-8,TGTGCCAGCAGCTTATCTCCCCCGGGCTCTGGAAACACCATATATTTT,CASSLSPPGSGNTIYF
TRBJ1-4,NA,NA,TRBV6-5,TGTGCCAGCAGTTACGGACCTAATGAAAAACTGTTTTTT,CASSYGPNEKLFF
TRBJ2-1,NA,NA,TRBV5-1,TGCGCCAGCAGCTTGTCAACAGACTACAATGAGCAGTTCTTC,CASSLSTDYNEQFF
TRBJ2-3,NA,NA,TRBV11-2,TGTGCCAGCAGCGCACATGGATCAACAGATACGCAGTATTTT,CASSAHGSTDTQYF
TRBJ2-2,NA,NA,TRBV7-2,TGTGCCAGCAGCTTGGGACTGAGCGGGGAGCTGTTTTTT,CASSLGLSGELFF
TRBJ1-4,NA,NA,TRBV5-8,TGTGCCAGCAGCAAAGGACTCTTAAATGAAAAACTGTTTTTT,CASSKGLLNEKLFF
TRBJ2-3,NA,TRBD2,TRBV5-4,TGTGCCAGCAGCTCGCGGACTAGCGGGAACACAGATACGCAGTATTTT,CASSSRTSGNTDTQYF
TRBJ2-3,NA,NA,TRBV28,TGTGCCAGCAGTTTAGCCACGGAAGGGGAAGATACGCAGTATTTT,CASSLATEGEDTQYF
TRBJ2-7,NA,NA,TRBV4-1,TGCGCCAGCAGCCAGACTCAGGGGTTCGCCGAGCAGTACTTC,CASSQTQGFAEQYF
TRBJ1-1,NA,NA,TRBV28,TGTGCCAGCATACCGCCTTCTGAGAACACTGAAGCTTTCTTT,CASIPPSENTEAFF
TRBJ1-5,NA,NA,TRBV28,TGTGCCAGCTCTTTCGGTGGGGGTCAGCCCCAGCATTTT,CASSFGGGQPQHF
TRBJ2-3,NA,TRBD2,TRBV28,TGTGCCAGCAGTTCCTCGGGACTAGCGGGAAGCACAGATACGCAGTATTTT,CASSSSGLAGSTDTQYF
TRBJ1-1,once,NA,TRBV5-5,TGTGCCAGCAGACCCACAGGGTCCGGCACTGAAGCTTTCTTT,CASRPTGSGTEAFF
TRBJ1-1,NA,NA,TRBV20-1,TGCAGTGCTAGCGGCGGGGTTGAAGCTTTCTTT,CSASGGVEAFF
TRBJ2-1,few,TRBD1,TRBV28,TGTGCCAGCAGTTCCCCGGGACAGGGTGGCAATGAGCAGTTCTTC,CASSSPGQGGNEQFF
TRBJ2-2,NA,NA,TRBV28,TGTGCCAGCAGTTTGGGACTGGGAGGCACCGGGGAGCTGTTTTTT,CASSLGLGGTGELFF
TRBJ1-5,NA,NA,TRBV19,TGTGCCAGTAGTATGAGACAGAATAGCAATCAGCCCCAGCATTTT,CASSMRQNSNQPQHF
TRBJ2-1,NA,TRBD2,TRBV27,TGTGCCAGCAGTTTTAAGGCTAGCGGGAGACCGAGGAATGAGCAGTTCTTC,CASSFKASGRPRNEQFF
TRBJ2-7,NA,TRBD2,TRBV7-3,TGTGCCAGCAGCGTTAGCGGGAGGGCCTACGAGCAGTACTTC,CASSVSGRAYEQYF
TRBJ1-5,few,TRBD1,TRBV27,TGTGCCAGCAGTTTACTCCCCGGACAGGGTAGGGCCCAGCATTTT,CASSLLPGQGRAQHF
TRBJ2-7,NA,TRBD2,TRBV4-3,TGCGCCAGCAGCCAAGCGAGCGGGGCCTCCTACGAGCAGTACTTC,CASSQASGASYEQYF
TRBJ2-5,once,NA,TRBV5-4,TGTGCCAGCAGCTTGGACAGGCTTCACCAAGAGACCCAGTACTTC,CASSLDRLHQETQYF
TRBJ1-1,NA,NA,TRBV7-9,TGTGCCAGCAGGACCTTTACAGGGAGTGAAGCTTTCTTT,CASRTFTGSEAFF
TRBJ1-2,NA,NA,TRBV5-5,TGTGCCAGCAGCTTGGAGGGGTTGGCGGTGGGTGGCTACACCTTC,CASSLEGLAVGGYTF
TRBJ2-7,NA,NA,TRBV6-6,TGTGCCAGTAGTAGGCCCGGGACTGAGACCTACGAGCAGTACTTC,CASSRPGTETYEQYF
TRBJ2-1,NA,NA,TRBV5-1,TGCGCCAGCAGCCAGGACACTAACAATGAGCAGTTCTTC,CASSQDTNNEQFF
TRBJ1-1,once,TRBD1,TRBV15,TGTGCCACCAGCAGAGATGCAGGGGGCGAGTCTGAAGCTTTCTTT,CATSRDAGGESEAFF
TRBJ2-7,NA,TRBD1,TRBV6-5,TGTGCCAGCAGTTACGGGACAGCTAGCTCCTACGAGCAGTACTTC,CASSYGTASSYEQYF
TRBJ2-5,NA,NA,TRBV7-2,TGTGCCAGCAGCCCCTACCTGGGGGAGACCCAGTACTTC,CASSPYLGETQYF
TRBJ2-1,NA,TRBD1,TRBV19,TGTGCCAGTAGTATTCGACAGGGAGACAATGAGCAGTTCTTC,CASSIRQGDNEQFF
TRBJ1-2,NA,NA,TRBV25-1,TGTGCCAGCAGTGTCGCGGAGGAGTATGGCTACACCTTC,CASSVAEEYGYTF
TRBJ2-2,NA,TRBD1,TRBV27,TGTGCCAGCAGTCTGCGCGGACAGGGTAGGAGCGGAGGGCACACCGGGGAGCTGTTTTTT,CASSLRGQGRSGGHTGELFF
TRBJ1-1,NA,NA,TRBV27,TGTGCCAGCAGTCCGCTACAGGTAATGAACACTGAAGCTTTCTTT,CASSPLQVMNTEAFF
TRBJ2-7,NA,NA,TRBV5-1,TGCGCCAGCAGTCCCAGCGGGCAAATCTACGAGCAGTACTTC,CASSPSGQIYEQYF
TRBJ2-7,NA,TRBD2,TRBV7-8,TGTGCCAGCAGCTTAGCGCATCGGAGGGAGGGCCTCTCGGGCGAGCAGTACTTC,CASSLAHRREGLSGEQYF
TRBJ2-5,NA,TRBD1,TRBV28,TGTGCCAGCAGCCCTACAGGGGGAGTTGCCGAGACCCAGTACTTC,CASSPTGGVAETQYF
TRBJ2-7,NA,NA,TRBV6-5,TGTGCCAGCAGTTATAAGGGCTACGAGCAGTACTTC,CASSYKGYEQYF
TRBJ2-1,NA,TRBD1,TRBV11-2,TGTGCCAGCAGCGTGACAGGGTCAACCTTCGGGGAGCAGTTCTTC,CASSVTGSTFGEQFF
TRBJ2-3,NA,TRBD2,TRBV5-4,TGTGCCAGCAGCTTTAAGCGGGACGCTAGCACAGATACGCAGTATTTT,CASSFKRDASTDTQYF
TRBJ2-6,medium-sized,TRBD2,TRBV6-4,TGTGCCAGCAGTCAATCGGGGGGAATCCGCCCCAACGTCCTGACTTTC,CASSQSGGIRPNVLTF
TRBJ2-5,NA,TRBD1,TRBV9,TGTGCCAGCAGCCGGGACAGCCAAGAGACCCAGTACTTC,CASSRDSQETQYF
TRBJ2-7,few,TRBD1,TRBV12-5,TGTGCTAGTGGTTATACAGGGGGTTTTTTCGAGCAGTACTTC,CASGYTGGFFEQYF
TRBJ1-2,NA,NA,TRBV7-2,TGTGCCAGCAGCTCCCCCGACAGGATCGGACACACCTTC,CASSSPDRIGHTF
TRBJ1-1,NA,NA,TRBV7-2,TGTGCCAGCAGCTTAGAAGGGGTTAGGGTGAACACTGAAGCTTTCTTT,CASSLEGVRVNTEAFF
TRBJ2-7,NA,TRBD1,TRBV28,TGTGCCAGCAGTCCCCGGACAGGGTTAATCTCCTACGAGCAGTACTTC,CASSPRTGLISYEQYF
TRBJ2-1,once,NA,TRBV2,TGTGCCAGCAGCCCCGTGGCAGGGCGGAATGAGCAGTTCTTC,CASSPVAGRNEQFF
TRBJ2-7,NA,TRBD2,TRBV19,TGTGCCAGTAGTATGAGCGTGCGGGAGAAATCAAACGAGCAGTACTTC,CASSMSVREKSNEQYF
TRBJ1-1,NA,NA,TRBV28,TGTGCCAGCAGTCTCCAGGGGACCCTCAGGGACACTGAAGCTTTCTTT,CASSLQGTLRDTEAFF
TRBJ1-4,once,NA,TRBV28,TGTGCCAGCAGACCTCCGGGTTTAGCTAATGAAAAACTGTTTTTT,CASRPPGLANEKLFF
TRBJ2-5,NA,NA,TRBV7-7,TGTGCTAGCAGCTTTGAGGGGAAGGGGACCCAGTACTTC,CASSFEGKGTQYF
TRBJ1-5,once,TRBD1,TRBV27,TGTGCCAGCAGACAGGGACAGGGGTCGGGTCAGCCCCAGCATTTT,CASRQGQGSGQPQHF
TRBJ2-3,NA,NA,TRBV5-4,TGTGCCAGCAGTTCGATCAGCACAGATACGCAGTATTTT,CASSSISTDTQYF
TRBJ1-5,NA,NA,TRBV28,TGTGCCAGCAGTACCGGGACACAACAGAAAAATCAGCCCCAGCATTTT,CASSTGTQQKNQPQHF
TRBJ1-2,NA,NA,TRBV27,TGTGCCAGCAGACCGACAGGAAAGAACTATGGCTACACCTTC,CASRPTGKNYGYTF
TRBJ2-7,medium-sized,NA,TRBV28,TGTGCCAGCACTTCGGGAGTTGACTACGAGCAGTACTTC,CASTSGVDYEQYF
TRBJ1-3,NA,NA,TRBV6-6,TGTGCCAGCACCGACTCTGGAAACACCATATATTTT,CASTDSGNTIYF
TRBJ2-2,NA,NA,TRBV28,TGTGCCAGTGGCGTAGACACCGGGGAGCTGTTTTTT,CASGVDTGELFF
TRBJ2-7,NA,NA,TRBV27,TGTGCCAGCAGCCTTCTTGGACGGTCAACCTACGAGCAGTACTTC,CASSLLGRSTYEQYF
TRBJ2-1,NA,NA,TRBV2,TGTGCCAGCAGTGGGGAACTATTCTACAATGAGCAGTTCTTC,CASSGELFYNEQFF
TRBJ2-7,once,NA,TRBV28,TGTGCCAGCAGCCACGAACCCTACGAGCAGTACTTC,CASSHEPYEQYF